This T cell receptor beta chain was profiled in a study of T cell changes during pregnancy in multiple sclerosis (dated by TCRdb to the late 2010s). As for the study more broadly: In women with multiple sclerosis, the researchers looked at how the T cell repertoire shifted as pregnancy progressed.

Library method: the immunoSEQ multiplex PCR assay. TCRdb holds this immuneACCESS table with in-frame rearrangements only. Some clones are missing; in checked studies, unresolved V genes explain under half, and the rest has no known cause. This sample holds about 28,000 clones; 85% to 90% were observed only once. Approximately 3.5% of the sample is held by the ten biggest clonotypes. As for this clone: Its antigen specificity is not known. No much larger clone is present one base from it, and per-base qualities are unavailable.

Its CDR3 holds 14 amino acids, cysteine through phenylalanine. Just the 42-base CDR3 DNA is kept, in frame starting at base 1. The germline V gene (reference sequence) supplies CDR1 SGHNT and CDR2 YYREEE. V is pared back by 2 bases and J by 6 bases, with 11 bases lying between the germline termini. The TCR was taken from a female donor in good health, enrolled as a control in a pregnancy study. The chain was built from TRBV5-4 and TRBJ1-4; no D gene can be assigned with confidence. The sample here was CD4+ T cells from peripheral blood mononuclear cells, taken in the first trimester of pregnancy. The nucleotide sequence reads as follows: TGTGCCAGCAGCTTTTCGAGGGAGTATGAAAAACTGTTTTTT. This gives the protein CASSFSREYEKLFF.